Listed below are T cell receptor beta chains from one sample, sequenced in a study of cytomegalovirus exposure and HLA in healthy donors. The repertoire was sequenced with immunoSEQ multiplex PCR; TCRdb's copy has only in-frame clones and lacks some. The sample gives about 160,000 clones, about 80% of which show up once; about 1.6% is in the top ten. Sequencing was carried out using PBMCs. The receptors here all came from a girl aged 5-17 years in good health and CMV-seropositive. CDR3s leave out the opening cysteine and the closing phenylalanine or tryptophan. Part of the rows lack a size; the others show once, few, many or a class for expanded clones.

v_gene	len	abundance	j_gene	CDR3aa
TRBV6-5	13	few	TRBJ2-7	ASSKLAGGSYEQY
TRBV19	13	once	TRBJ2-7	ASSAGQGASYEQY
TRBV4-1	12	-	TRBJ1-1	ASSQGRRDTEAF
TRBV28	14	-	TRBJ2-1	ASRGLQASSYNEQF
TRBV7-9	17	-	TRBJ2-1	ASSLAQLAGEGLGNEQF
TRBV5-1	13	-	TRBJ1-1	ASSALVGRNTEAF
TRBV29-1	11	-	TRBJ1-2	SVAPARAGGYT
TRBV4-1	14	-	TRBJ2-7	ASSQDTPPGLYEQY
TRBV30	13	-	TRBJ1-1	AWSLGPEGTTEAF
TRBV15	12	-	TRBJ2-7	ATSRDLDGKEGY
TRBV30	12	-	TRBJ2-1	AWSQGARGNEQF
TRBV4-1	13	-	TRBJ1-5	ASSQEGTGNQPQH
TRBV4-1	11	-	TRBJ1-1	ASSQVAQEEAF
TRBV28	16	-	TRBJ1-1	ASSLNGQDLFMNTEAF
TRBV29-1	13	-	TRBJ2-5	SVGGTGAPSETQY
TRBV7-2	11	-	TRBJ2-7	ASSFSNFYEQY
TRBV4-1	16	-	TRBJ2-1	ASSQGNARGRENNEQF
TRBV9	16	-	TRBJ2-6	ASSVEERGVGGANVLT
TRBV9	14	-	TRBJ2-5	ASSVATTETQETQY
TRBV9	15	-	TRBJ2-2	ASSVLGQVGIDGELF
TRBV7-2	14	-	TRBJ1-2	ASSFVRAIPNYGYT
TRBV7-9	12	-	TRBJ2-1	ASSIGTSFHEQF
TRBV5-1	16	-	TRBJ2-5	ASSFGGAGGPSGETQY
TRBV28	14	few	TRBJ2-7	ASSLFDRGSTYEQY
TRBV5-3	10	-	TRBJ2-7	AHRRRSYEQY
TRBV4-3	14	-	TRBJ2-7	ASSQGPRDSAYEQY
TRBV10-1	14	-	TRBJ1-5	ASSPVGTGPNQPQH
TRBV2	12	-	-	ASSYYRGQETQY
TRBV11-2	11	-	TRBJ1-4	ASGAARREKLF
TRBV15	12	-	TRBJ2-5	ATSISGGVGTQY
TRBV19	11	-	TRBJ2-5	ASSFRGQETQY
TRBV25-1	12	-	TRBJ2-7	ASSERERSYEQY
TRBV5-1	13	once	TRBJ2-1	ASSLASGPYNEQF
TRBV7-9	8	-	TRBJ2-1	ASGSGEQF
TRBV29-1	13	few	TRBJ2-1	SVGEERGGHNEQF
TRBV15	13	-	TRBJ2-7	ATSRDKAGAYEQY
TRBV4-3	14	-	TRBJ1-1	ASSHTPDRINTEAF
TRBV28	10	-	TRBJ1-2	ASSLLSSGYT